Listed below are T cell receptor beta chains from one sample, sequenced in a study of shared T cell receptors in the human thymus. Here immunoSEQ multiplex PCR was the method, and the copy in TCRdb shows in-frame clones only, minus some. The sample records 450,000 to 650,000 clones, about 80% being singletons. These sequences were also reported in another study, on human thymus T cells.

The sequenced sample was thymocytes. These TCRs come from a boy in the first two years of life with a congenital heart defect. CDR3s include the opening cysteine and the closing phenylalanine or tryptophan. The D gene is left open where the match is weak. Rows may omit the clone size; those that give it use once, few, many or a size class.

j_call | clone_size | v_call | d_call | cdr3_nt | cdr3_aa
TRBJ2-5 | - | TRBV6-6 | TRBD2 | TGTGCCAGCAGAAATAGCGGGAGGATCCAAGAGACCCAGTACTTC | CASRNSGRIQETQYF
TRBJ2-3 | - | TRBV7-9 | TRBD2 | TGTGCCAGCAGCTTAGCGAGGGAAAGCGGGAGGCTTAGCACAGATACGCAGTATTTT | CASSLARESGRLSTDTQYF
TRBJ2-1 | - | TRBV15 | TRBD2 | TGTGCCACCAGCATCAGCGGGGGTAGCTACAATGAGCAGTTCTTC | CATSISGGSYNEQFF
TRBJ2-3 | - | TRBV18 | - | TGTGCCAGCTCAAGTGAGAGCGTCGCAGATACGCAGTATTTT | CASSSESVADTQYF
TRBJ2-7 | - | TRBV7-9 | TRBD1 | TGTGCCAGCAGCGGACAGGGGTTTTCCTACGAGCAGTACTTC | CASSGQGFSYEQYF
TRBJ1-5 | - | TRBV27 | TRBD1 | TGTGCCAGCAGTGCAAACAGGGGCGATCAGCCCCAGCATTTT | CASSANRGDQPQHF
TRBJ2-7 | - | TRBV10-3 | - | TGTGCCATCAGGAACTCGAGCGGGCTGAGCTCCTACGAGCAGTACTTC | CAIRNSSGLSSYEQYF
TRBJ1-4 | - | TRBV6-5 | - | TGTGCCAGCAGTTACTCACAAAATGAAAAACTGTTTTTT | CASSYSQNEKLFF
TRBJ2-3 | - | TRBV9 | - | TGTGCCAGCAGCGTAGACTACTCTAGCACAGATACGCAGTATTTT | CASSVDYSSTDTQYF
TRBJ2-2 | - | TRBV4-2 | TRBD2 | TGTGCCAGCAGCCAAGTGCCTAGCGGGAGTACGGACACCGGGGAGCTGTTTTTT | CASSQVPSGSTDTGELFF
TRBJ2-7 | - | TRBV28 | TRBD1 | TGTGCCAGCAGTTTAGACAGGGGCTACGAGCAGTACTTC | CASSLDRGYEQYF
TRBJ2-5 | once | TRBV11-2 | - | TGTGCCAGCAGCCCCACGGCAGAATCGGGAGAGACCCAGTACTTC | CASSPTAESGETQYF
TRBJ2-2 | - | TRBV2 | TRBD2 | TGTGCCAGCACTGGACTAGCGGGAGGGAGCACCGGGGAGCTGTTTTTT | CASTGLAGGSTGELFF
TRBJ2-5 | - | TRBV28 | TRBD2 | TGTGCCAGCAGTTTGTGGCTTCGACTAGCGGAAGAGACCCAGTACTTC | CASSLWLRLAEETQYF
TRBJ2-7 | - | TRBV4-2 | TRBD1 | TGTGCCAGCAGCCCGGACAGGGGGGGGTCCTACGAGCAGTACTTC | CASSPDRGGSYEQYF
TRBJ1-5 | - | TRBV29-1 | TRBD1 | TGCAGCGTTGCTACGACAGGGTCCAATCAGCCCCAGCATTTT | CSVATTGSNQPQHF
TRBJ2-5 | - | TRBV30 | - | TGTGCCTGGAGTGTACTCGGTGACTCAAAGTACCAAGAGACCCAGTACTTC | CAWSVLGDSKYQETQYF
TRBJ1-2 | few | TRBV10-3 | - | TGTGCCATCAGTGGAGACAGTACCGGCGGCTACACCTTC | CAISGDSTGGYTF
TRBJ2-1 | once | TRBV11-2 | - | TGTGCCAGCAGTCCAGACGATGGGGGCGATGAGCAGTTCTTC | CASSPDDGGDEQFF
TRBJ2-7 | once | TRBV30 | TRBD2 | TGTGCCTGGATTCGGACTAGCGGGAGTTACGAGCGGTACTTC | CAWIRTSGSYERYF
TRBJ2-7 | - | TRBV7-2 | TRBD2 | TGTGCCAGCAGCTTAGCGGGCGCGGGAGTGCGTGAGCAGTACTTC | CASSLAGAGVREQYF
TRBJ2-7 | once | TRBV11-3 | - | TGTGCCAGCAGCTCCCTAACAGAGTTACAGCGGTACGAGCAGTACTTC | CASSSLTELQRYEQYF
TRBJ2-7 | once | TRBV7-3 | TRBD1 | TGTGCCAGCAGCCCCGGACAGGCCAGGTACGAGCAGTACTTC | CASSPGQARYEQYF
TRBJ1-1 | - | TRBV30 | TRBD1 | TGTGCCTGGAGTGTCAGGGGGAGGATCACTGAAGCCTTCTTT | CAWSVRGRITEAFF
TRBJ1-2 | - | TRBV6-6 | - | TGTGCCAGCAGTGCAACAGGGAAGGGGTATGGCTACACCTTC | CASSATGKGYGYTF
TRBJ2-3 | - | TRBV7-2 | - | TGTGCCAGCAGCTCTTTTAGCGGCAGCACAGATACGCAGTATTTT | CASSSFSGSTDTQYF
TRBJ2-5 | - | TRBV14 | - | TGTGCCAGCAGCCTCCCGGGGTCTAGCGAGGAGACCCAGTACTTC | CASSLPGSSEETQYF
TRBJ1-3 | - | TRBV18 | TRBD1 | TGTGCCAGCACAGGGACAGGGGGGAACGGAAACACCATATATTTT | CASTGTGGNGNTIYF
TRBJ2-4 | - | TRBV28 | TRBD1 | TGTGCCAGCAGTTTAGAGACTTCGGCAGGGGGCGAGGACATTCAGTACTTC | CASSLETSAGGEDIQYF
TRBJ2-3 | once | TRBV4-1 | - | TGCGCCAGCAGCCAAGATGGGGGTAGCGGAGATACGCAGTATTTT | CASSQDGGSGDTQYF
TRBJ2-3 | - | TRBV5-1 | TRBD2 | TGCGCCAGCAGCCCTGGACTAGTGGTCGAGATACTGAGGGCAGATACGCAGTATTTT | CASSPGLVVEILRADTQYF
TRBJ2-3 | - | TRBV7-2 | TRBD2 | TGTGCCAGCAGCCCCAGGACTAGCGGGATCTCAGATACGCAGTATTTT | CASSPRTSGISDTQYF
TRBJ1-2 | - | TRBV25-1 | - | TGTGCCAGCAGTGCTTGCAGGGCCTATGGCTACACCTTC | CASSACRAYGYTF
TRBJ2-7 | - | TRBV9 | TRBD2 | TGTGCCAGCAGCGTACTAGCGGGAGATGGCAACGAGCAGTACTTC | CASSVLAGDGNEQYF
TRBJ2-7 | - | TRBV6-5 | TRBD1 | TGTGCCAGCAGTTACTCCCCGACAGGGGATCGCGAGCAGTACTTC | CASSYSPTGDREQYF
TRBJ2-3 | - | TRBV7-3 | TRBD2 | TGTGCCAGCAGCCAATTACTAGCGGGAGCCCCAGATACGCAGTATTTT | CASSQLLAGAPDTQYF
TRBJ2-2 | - | TRBV30 | TRBD2 | TGTGCCTGGAGGCAGACCCCTGGACTAGCGGCCCACACCGGGGAGCTGTTTTTT | CAWRQTPGLAAHTGELFF
TRBJ2-7 | - | TRBV14 | - | TGTGCCAGCAGCAACCGGGACAATACCCACGAGCAGTACTTC | CASSNRDNTHEQYF
TRBJ1-1 | few | TRBV14 | - | TGTGCCAGCAGCCATCACGGGGGGAACACTGAAGCTTTCTTT | CASSHHGGNTEAFF
TRBJ2-1 | - | TRBV13 | - | TGTGCCAGCAGCTCCGTGGGGGCGGGCCTAAACAATGAGCAGTTCTTC | CASSSVGAGLNNEQFF
TRBJ2-2 | - | TRBV25-1 | - | TGTGCCAGCAGTGAACGGGGTCCCACTCACACCGGGGAGCTGTTTTTT | CASSERGPTHTGELFF
TRBJ2-4 | - | TRBV29-1 | TRBD2 | TGCAGGGCTGGGGGGCGGGAGGGCCGGGGGGCCAAAAACATTCAGTACTTC | CRAGGREGRGAKNIQYF
TRBJ2-7 | - | TRBV6-5 | - | TGTGCCAGCAGTTTCTGGACAGCCTCCTACGAGCAGTACTTC | CASSFWTASYEQYF
TRBJ2-7 | - | TRBV21-1 | - | TGTGCCAGCAGCAATTATTGTGCCAGGCCATGGTACGAGCAGTACTTC | CASSNYCARPWYEQYF
TRBJ2-3 | - | TRBV11-2 | - | TGTGCCAGCAGCCCCACACCGCATGACAGGAAGGGCACAGATACGCAGTATTTT | CASSPTPHDRKGTDTQYF
TRBJ2-5 | - | TRBV11-2 | - | TGTGCCAGCAGCGCACCCAATAGCGTTAAGGAGCAAGAGACCCAGTACTTC | CASSAPNSVKEQETQYF
TRBJ2-2 | - | TRBV5-1 | TRBD2 | TGCGCCAGCAGACACACTAGCGGGAGCGGGACCGGGGAGCTGTTTTTT | CASRHTSGSGTGELFF
TRBJ2-5 | - | TRBV28 | - | TGTGCCAGCACCCATAGGGGGTCTAGCGGAAAGGGGGAGACCCAGTACTTC | CASTHRGSSGKGETQYF